The rows below give T cell receptor beta chains drawn from one sample of a study of cytomegalovirus exposure and HLA in healthy donors. Produced via immunoSEQ multiplex PCR; TCRdb's table is partial and in-frame only. The sample includes roughly 130,000 clones, 70% to 75% of them seen just once. Material: PBMCs. These receptors were obtained from a woman in her thirties or forties in good health and CMV-seropositive. The CDR3 runs from the conserved cysteine through the conserved F or W. A D gene is named only where the DNA matches it firmly. Size is stated for part of the rows, as once, few or many counts, or as a class when the clone is expanded.

d_gene: TRBD2; j_gene: TRBJ2-5; v_gene: TRBV27; abundance: .; CDR3aa: CASSSGPGTSGGPAQYF; CDR3nt: TGTGCCAGCAGTTCGGGCCCAGGGACTAGCGGGGGGCCGGCCCAGTACTTC
d_gene: .; j_gene: TRBJ2-1; v_gene: TRBV7-6; abundance: .; CDR3aa: CASSFSGGSPYNEQFF; CDR3nt: TGTGCCAGCAGCTTTAGTGGCGGGTCCCCCTACAATGAGCAGTTCTTC
d_gene: TRBD1; j_gene: TRBJ2-6; v_gene: TRBV19; abundance: .; CDR3aa: CASSTKGQFSGANVLTF; CDR3nt: TGTGCCAGTAGTACGAAGGGACAGTTCTCTGGGGCCAACGTCCTGACTTTC
d_gene: .; j_gene: TRBJ1-2; v_gene: TRBV4-2; abundance: few; CDR3aa: CASSQGMGRDPPGGYTF; CDR3nt: TGTGCCAGCAGCCAAGGGATGGGGCGCGACCCCCCTGGAGGCTACACCTTC
d_gene: TRBD1; j_gene: TRBJ2-5; v_gene: TRBV9; abundance: .; CDR3aa: CASSGTGNQETQYF; CDR3nt: TGTGCCAGCAGCGGGACAGGGAATCAAGAGACCCAGTACTTC
d_gene: .; j_gene: TRBJ1-6; v_gene: TRBV6-5; abundance: many; CDR3aa: CASSLGGQSSPLHF; CDR3nt: TGTGCCAGCAGCCTGGGGGGTCAGAGTTCACCCCTCCACTTT
d_gene: .; j_gene: TRBJ2-5; v_gene: TRBV4-3; abundance: .; CDR3aa: CASSQDQAQETQYF; CDR3nt: TGCGCCAGCAGCCAAGATCAGGCTCAAGAGACCCAGTACTTC
d_gene: .; j_gene: TRBJ2-6; v_gene: TRBV5-1; abundance: .; CDR3aa: CASSLEQSSAGANVLTF; CDR3nt: TGCGCCAGCAGCTTGGAACAGAGCTCCGCCGGGGCCAACGTCCTGACTTTC
d_gene: TRBD2; j_gene: TRBJ2-2; v_gene: TRBV19; abundance: .; CDR3aa: CASSPGTSLTGELFF; CDR3nt: TGTGCCAGTAGTCCCGGGACTAGCTTGACCGGGGAGCTGTTTTTT
d_gene: .; j_gene: TRBJ1-2; v_gene: TRBV30; abundance: .; CDR3aa: CAWSVRRQGGYGYTF; CDR3nt: TGTGCCTGGAGTGTTAGGCGGCAGGGAGGCTATGGCTACACCTTC
d_gene: TRBD2; j_gene: TRBJ2-1; v_gene: TRBV5-1; abundance: .; CDR3aa: CVSSLAGRSLQFF; CDR3nt: TGCGTCAGCAGCTTGGCCGGGAGGTCCCTACAGTTCTTC
d_gene: TRBD1; j_gene: TRBJ1-1; v_gene: TRBV7-6; abundance: .; CDR3aa: CASSLAGGTGEAFF; CDR3nt: TGTGCCAGCAGCTTAGCAGGGGGCACCGGTGAAGCTTTCTTT
d_gene: TRBD1; j_gene: TRBJ1-3; v_gene: TRBV7-9; abundance: .; CDR3aa: CASSRQGLSGNTIYF; CDR3nt: TGTGCCAGCAGCAGACAGGGGCTCTCTGGAAACACCATATATTTT
d_gene: TRBD1; j_gene: TRBJ2-7; v_gene: TRBV29-1; abundance: few; CDR3aa: CSVELGQGTRYEQYF; CDR3nt: TGCAGCGTTGAGTTGGGACAGGGAACCCGGTACGAGCAGTACTTC
d_gene: TRBD1; j_gene: TRBJ1-4; v_gene: TRBV7-2; abundance: .; CDR3aa: CASSPGQGWEKLFF; CDR3nt: TGTGCCAGCAGCCCCGGACAGGGTTGGGAAAAACTGTTTTTT
d_gene: TRBD1; j_gene: TRBJ1-4; v_gene: TRBV11-2; abundance: .; CDR3aa: CASSLADRDEKLFF; CDR3nt: TGTGCCAGCAGCTTAGCCGACAGGGACGAAAAACTGTTTTTT
d_gene: TRBD1; j_gene: TRBJ1-2; v_gene: TRBV10-3; abundance: few; CDR3aa: CAINEQGNYGYTF; CDR3nt: TGTGCCATCAATGAACAGGGGAACTATGGCTACACCTTC
d_gene: TRBD1; j_gene: TRBJ2-3; v_gene: TRBV5-4; abundance: .; CDR3aa: CASSLPSGGNTDTQYF; CDR3nt: TGTGCCAGCAGCTTGCCGTCAGGGGGCAACACAGATACGCAGTATTTT
d_gene: .; j_gene: TRBJ1-4; v_gene: TRBV19; abundance: .; CDR3aa: CASEDRWGEKLFF; CDR3nt: TGTGCCAGCGAAGACAGGTGGGGTGAAAAACTGTTTTTT
d_gene: TRBD2; j_gene: TRBJ2-5; v_gene: TRBV18; abundance: once; CDR3aa: CASSATSVQETQYF; CDR3nt: TGTGCCAGCTCGGCGACTAGCGTCCAAGAGACCCAGTACTTC